This entry lists 9 T cell receptor beta chains sequenced from one sample in a study of T-cell memory formation after mild COVID-19 (dated by TCRdb to the early 2020s). Libraries were prepared through 5' RACE. The data were produced on an Illumina NovaSeq 6000. TCRdb reprocessed the public reads (quality trimming at Q25 with fastp, clone calling with MiXCR) and kept in-frame beta chains. Under each unique CDR3 protein, matching rows form one entry showing the most common genes and DNA. The sample records approximately 300,000 distinct CDR3 sequences, approximately 15% of which are singletons. The biggest ten clones account for around 23% of the sample. The sample was PBMCs or a T cell subset sorted from them (not recorded which). These receptors were taken from a man between 18 and 35 years old who had mild COVID-19 (a few samples of this study predate the infection). The sample titles of this study are shuffled in the database, so cell type and time point are left out; the donor was told from shared clones.

The chain employs TRBV28 and TRBJ2-7; D is possibly TRBD1 (5 bases). The CDR3 runs to 13 residues. The ends were cut back, 6 bases at V and 2 bases at J, with 11 bases in the middle. Germline V CDR1 and CDR2: MDHEN, SYDVKM. The CDR3 DNA is TGTGCCAGCAGCCTACACAGGACCTACGAGCAGTACGTC. It is translated as CASSLHRTYEQYV.

This clonotype turned up a few times. With a much larger clone just one base away, this may be a read error. The V call is TRBV5-5, the J call TRBJ1-1, with 8 bases that match TRBD1. The CDR3 is 14 residues long. CDR1 SGHKS and CDR2 YYEKEE come from the germline V gene (reference sequence). V dropped 4 bases and J dropped 0; count of bases not matched to a gene: 2. CDR3 DNA: TGTGCCAGCAGCCTGACAGGGGTGAACACTGAAGCTTTCTTT. Its protein is CASSLTGVNTEAFF.

The chain joins TRBV2 to TRBJ2-7, with a tentative D call TRBD1 (5 bases). V lost 4 bases and J 8 bases, leaving 9 bases between the germline ends. The length of the CDR3 is 11 residues. Germline V gene sequence: CDR1 SNHLY, CDR2 FYNNEI. Here the CDR3 reads CASSADKQQYV. DNA for the CDR3: TGTGCCAGCAGTGCGGACAAGCAGCAGTACGTC.

J is TRBJ2-6 and V is TRBV28, with D unclear. Germline-derived CDR1 and CDR2 are MDHEN and SYDVKM. V lost 3 bases to trimming and J lost 0 bases, with 3 bases between them. This CDR3 has 14 amino acids. The CDR3 sequence is CASSFSSGANVLTF. CDR3 DNA sequence: TGTGCCAGCAGTTTTTCCTCTGGGGCCAACGTCCTGACTTTC.

The chain uses TRBV7-2 and TRBJ1-1, with D tentatively TRBD1 (5 bases). The CDR3 consists of 13 residues. V dropped 5 bases and J dropped 10 bases, with 17 bases sitting between them. CDR1 is SGHTA, CDR2 FQGNSA, per germline. This CDR3 reads CASSPSGPGGAFF. The CDR3 DNA sequence: TGTGCCAGCAGCCCCTCCGGACCGGGGGGAGCTTTCTTT.

The chain combines TRBV5-1 with TRBJ1-1; the match to TRBD1 covers 7 bases. The CDR3 has 15 residues. The germline V gene has CDR1 SGHRS and CDR2 YFSETQ. The J segment lost 2 bases and the V segment lost 2 bases, leaving 6 bases of the junction unmatched. The CDR3 nucleotides read TGCGCCAGCAGCTTCCAAAGGGGGCCTAACACTGAAGCTTTCTTT. Translated: CASSFQRGPNTEAFF.

This clonotype was seen ten or more times. This sequence joins TRBV25-1 and TRBJ2-7; possible D gene TRBD1, 5 bases. The CDR3 runs to 11 residues. Trimming took 8 bases from V and 4 from J, leaving 9 bases between them. CDR1 and CDR2 from the germline V gene are MGHDK and SYGVNS. In nucleotides, the CDR3 is TGTGCCAGCTTAGGGGCTTACGAGCAGTACTTC. Translation gives CASLGAYEQYF.

The chain has TRBV7-3 and TRBJ2-1; tentatively, D is TRBD2 (5 bases). The germline CDR1 and CDR2 sequences are SGHTA and FQGTGA. V lost 0 bases and J lost 0, with 6 bases in between. The CDR3 extends over 15 amino acids. The CDR3 DNA reads as TGTGCCAGCAGCTTAACGACTAACTCCTACAATGAGCAGTTCTTC. Amino acid sequence: CASSLTTNSYNEQFF.

The chain couples TRBV5-1 to TRBJ2-1; 11 nucleotides line up with TRBD1. The length of the CDR3 is 15 residues. The germline V gene has CDR1 SGHRS and CDR2 YFSETQ. The ends lost 4 bases at V and 8 bases at J; junction bases unmatched: 8. The CDR3 is CASSPGQGAVDEQFF. The CDR3 bases are TGCGCCAGCAGCCCCGGACAGGGGGCAGTAGATGAGCAGTTCTTC.